This TCR beta chain was sequenced in a study of T cells after yellow fever vaccination. TCRdb re-called the 5' RACE reads with MiXCR, one entry per CDR3 protein. The sample lists about 170,000 distinct CDR3 sequences; 11% were seen once. Germline-derived CDR1 and CDR2 are LNHNV and YYDKDF (reference sequence). Trimming cost V 3 bases and J 7 bases; bases outside gene matches: 12. The CDR3 is made up of 16 amino acids. The chain is built from TRBV15 and TRBJ2-1; 7 nucleotides align to TRBD1. The clonotype comes from a man younger than 35 who received the YFV17D yellow fever vaccine. The sequencing here drew on CD8+ T cells sorted from PBMCs, taken 15 days after the yellow fever booster vaccination. The CDR3 bases are TGTGCCACCAGCAGGGCCTTGGGGACAGACTTTAATGAGCAGTTCTTC. Residues: CATSRALGTDFNEQFF.